The clone carrying this T cell receptor (beta chain) was seen just once. This sample stems from a study of blood T cell repertoires in COVID-19. Study background: Nucleic acid was either cDNA or gDNA, and it came from T cells, B-cell-depleted T cells, or PBMCs.

Individuals aged roughly 18 to 95 years were recruited from 20 to 25 US areas. Sequencing was performed with immunoSEQ multiplex PCR; in TCRdb, only in-frame clones are kept and a portion is missing. The data show 200,000 or so clones, around 82% seen once. There are 16 residues in the CDR3. CDR1 and CDR2 (germline): SNHLY, FYNNEI. Trimming removed 6 bases at V and 0 bases at J, with 15 bases between. This TCR came from a middle-aged man who had recovered from COVID-19. The chain links TRBV2 to TRBJ1-5; D perhaps matches TRBD1 (5 bases). Sequences were obtained from PBMCs or T cells enriched from blood (not recorded which). CDR3 loop: CASSKGLTYSNQPQHF. The CDR3 region has the DNA TGTGCCAGCAGCAAGGGACTAACATATAGCAATCAGCCCCAGCATTTT.